This section outlines one T cell receptor (beta chain) sequence together with its context. The data derive from a study of blood T cell repertoires in COVID-19. Clones were read by immunoSEQ multiplex PCR, and TCRdb kept only the in-frame ones, dropping some. The sample records 50,000 or so clones, about 87% being singletons. Sequences were obtained from peripheral blood. The clonotype originates from a man aged 80 or over with acute or convalescent COVID-19.

This CDR3 is CASRPQGANTEAFF. DNA for the CDR3: TGTGCCAGCAGGCCTCAGGGGGCGAACACTGAAGCTTTCTTT. This chain joins TRBV28 and TRBJ1-1; 8 bases are shared with TRBD1. From germline, CDR1 is MDHEN and CDR2 SYDVKM. Trimming took 6 bases from V and 1 from J; bases not matched to a gene: 4. The CDR3 sequence is 14 residues long.